This TCR beta chain was observed in a study of blood T cell repertoires in COVID-19. About the study: Spain, Italy and the United States supplied samples that represented acute and convalescent COVID-19. From T cells, B-cell-depleted T cells, or PBMCs came the material, which was cDNA or gDNA.

The trim removed 0 bases at V and 4 bases at J, leaving 5 bases unmatched. This CDR3 has 17 residues. CDR1 is SGHTS, CDR2 YDEGEE, per germline. This clone was detected once. Original methodology: Reference gene primer amplification in the assay estimated nucleated cell counts. TCRdb's table, derived via immunoSEQ multiplex PCR, lists solely in-frame clones and lacks some. D and trimming come from the DNA, and the V and J calls and clone size come from that table. Of under 300,000 clones listed, about four fifths are singletons. The sample was peripheral blood. The chain joins TRBV5-8 to TRBJ2-3; 13 bases match TRBD2. This TCR came from a woman aged 18-29 years with acute or convalescent COVID-19. In DNA form, the CDR3 reads TGTGCCAGCAGCTTGGCCAGGGGGACTAGCGGGGCAGATACGCAGTATTTT. This encodes CASSLARGTSGADTQYF. Full variable domain (missing parts from reference TRBV5-8 and TRBJ2-3): EAGVTQSPTHLIKTRGQQATLRCSPISGHTSVYWYQQALGLGLQFLLWYDEGEERNRGNFPPRFSGRQFPNYSSELNVNALELEDSALYLCASSLARGTSGADTQYFGPGTRLTVL.